Below, 32 T cell receptor beta chains from the same sample are listed, as sequenced in a study of persistence of HIV-infected CD4 T cells. This was the immunoSEQ version 4 assay in survey mode. Only in-frame clones appear in the TCRdb table, and some are missing; sequencing was by immunoSEQ multiplex PCR. The sample includes 35,000 or so clones, approximately 87% of them seen just once. For these TCRs, the target antigens are not known. The stimulus was an HIV-1 Gag 15-mer peptide pool, 0.95 to 1 ug/peptide/mL. Memory cells lacking CD40L and CD69 with high CD45RO were sorted. This specimen was cultured CD4+ T cells from PBMCs, taken from a patient who received antiretroviral therapy. The receptors were sampled from an adult with HIV. The donor label of this sample is uncertain.

The chain links TRBV21-1 to TRBJ1-2; the table assigns TRBD1, which was not confirmed against the DNA. TRBV21-1 is noted as a pseudogene. The CDR3 consists of 21 residues. CDR3 amino acids: CASSKGAWDRQIGKGAYGYTF. The CDR3 bases are TGTGCCAGCAGCAAAGGCGCCTGGGACAGGCAAATAGGCAAGGGGGCCTATGGCTACACCTTC.

The chain recombines TRBV5-1 with TRBJ2-1, with 7 bases that match TRBD1. The V gene's germline CDR1 is SGHRS and CDR2 YFSETQ. The length of the CDR3 is 14 residues. Losses at the gene ends were 9 bases for V and 0 bases for J; bases not matched to a gene: 6. The CDR3 nucleotides are TGCGCCACCACACGGGACAGCTCCTACAATGAGCAGTTCTTC. Protein product: CATTRDSSYNEQFF.

The chain recombines TRBV5-1 with TRBJ2-2; 8 bases map to TRBD1. Germline V gene data show CDR1 as SGHRS and CDR2 as YFSETQ. This CDR3 has 14 amino acids. Trimming took 6 bases from V and 4 from J; bases not matched to a gene: 5. The CDR3 is CASTGQGGTGELFF. The DNA of the CDR3 is TGCGCCAGCACCGGACAGGGTGGCACCGGGGAGCTGTTTTTT.

This clone was detected only a few times. The chain has TRBV7-2 and TRBJ2-3; unclear D gene. V lost 1 base, J lost 3 bases, and 8 bases lay in between. CDR1 and CDR2 from the germline V gene are SGHTA and FQGNSA. The CDR3 is 14 residues long. Here the CDR3 reads CASSLGVETDTQYF. CDR3 coding DNA: TGTGCCAGCAGCTTAGGTGTCGAAACAGATACGCAGTATTTT.

The rearrangement links TRBV25-1 to TRBJ1-5; TRBD1 agrees at 9 bases. Losses at the gene ends were 3 bases for V and 5 bases for J; bases not matched to a gene: 14. CDR1 is MGHDK, CDR2 SYGVNS, per germline. The CDR3 has 18 amino acids. The CDR3 DNA reads TGTGCCAGCAGTGAGAAGGGACAGGGTTTTGGCCGGCATCAGCCCCAGCATTTT. Translated, it gives CASSEKGQGFGRHQPQHF.

The CDR3 DNA sequence: TGTGCCAGCAGTGAAGCGGTCTACGAGCAGTACTTC. It is translated as CASSEAVYEQYF. This rearrangement joins TRBV6-1 to TRBJ2-7; no clear D. Trimming took off 0 bases at V and 3 bases at J, with 3 bases between the two ends. CDR3 length: 12 amino acids. Germline CDR1 reads MNHNS; CDR2 reads SASEGT.

The chain has TRBV15 and TRBJ2-3; possibly TRBD2 for D (7 bases). The V gene lost 6 bases and the J gene lost 2 bases, with 12 bases spanning the gap. The CDR3 sequence is 14 residues long. The germline gives CDR1 LNHNV, CDR2 YYDKDF (reference sequence). The chain's CDR3 is CATRGGDFTDTQYF. Here the CDR3 DNA reads TGTGCCACCAGAGGGGGGGACTTCACAGATACGCAGTATTTT.

J is TRBJ2-6 and V is TRBV5-3, with D unclear. TRBV5-3 carries the ORF label, with uncertain function. The CDR3 is 17 amino acids. V shed 1 base and J shed 4 bases, with 15 bases lying between them. CDR3 DNA: TGTGCCAGAAGCTTGCGGCCAGAACAAAACGGGGCCAACGTCCTGACTTTC. Its translation: CARSLRPEQNGANVLTF.

The rearrangement joins TRBV2 to TRBJ1-5; 10 bases are a match to TRBD1. J lost 2 bases, V lost 5 bases, and 3 bases had no gene match. The CDR3 covers 15 residues. The V gene's germline CDR1 is SNHLY and CDR2 FYNNEI. The CDR3: CASSIGTGGNQPQHF. The CDR3 DNA sequence: TGTGCCAGCAGTATTGGGACAGGGGGCAATCAGCCCCAGCATTTT.

V gene TRBV3-1 (or the pseudogene TRBV3-2) combines with J gene TRBJ2-3, with TRBD2 identical over 8 bases. V trimming: 7 bases; J trimming: 0 bases; junction bases outside the gene matches: 3. This CDR3 contains 14 residues. From germline, CDR1 is LGHDT and CDR2 YNNKEL (reference sequence). The CDR3, as DNA: TGTGCCAGCAAGAAGCGGGGGAGCACAGATACGCAGTATTTT. This translates into CASKKRGSTDTQYF.

The chain joins TRBV7-8 to TRBJ2-3; D is unclear. The CDR3 consists of 15 residues. V was clipped by 5 bases and J by 6 bases, with 18 bases between them. CDR1 is SGHVS and CDR2 is FQNEAQ in the germline V gene. DNA for the CDR3: TGTGCCAGCAGCCATGGACCCGCCAGAACGGATACGCAGTATTTT. Encoded protein: CASSHGPARTDTQYF.

This sequence joins TRBV7-2 and TRBJ1-1; TRBD1 might be the D (5 bases). This CDR3 has 16 amino acids. The germline V and J ends were trimmed by 4 bases and 0 bases, with 15 bases remaining between them. Germline-derived CDR1 and CDR2 are SGHTA and FQGNSA. DNA of the CDR3: TGTGCCAGCAGCTCCCTCCACGGGGGGATGAACACTGAAGCTTTCTTT. The encoded protein is CASSSLHGGMNTEAFF.

This clone showed up just a few times. V and J are TRBV12-5 and TRBJ2-1; TRBD2 aligns across 14 bases. CDR1 and CDR2 (germline): LGHNT, FRNRAP. Trimming took 2 bases from V and 12 from J; bases not matched to a gene: 6. The CDR3 totals 15 residues. This chain's CDR3 is CASGLPGLAGGGQFF. The CDR3 bases are TGTGCTAGTGGTTTGCCCGGACTAGCGGGGGGCGGGCAGTTCTTC. Full variable domain (remainder filled in from reference TRBV12-5 and TRBJ2-1): DARVTQTPRHKVTEMGQEVTMRCQPILGHNTVFWYRQTMMQGLELLAYFRNRAPLDDSGMPKDRFSAEMPDATLATLKIQPSEPRDSAVYFCASGLPGLAGGGQFFGPGTRLTVL.

The J gene is TRBJ1-4, the V gene TRBV2; D not certain. CDR1 SNHLY and CDR2 FYNNEI come from the germline V gene. This CDR3 contains 11 residues. With 8 bases removed from V and 10 bases from J, the gap between germline ends came to 11 bases. In DNA, the CDR3 is TGTGCCAGCGAGCTCGCTGGAAAACTGTTTTTT. Protein product: CASELAGKLFF.

The V gene is TRBV27, the J gene TRBJ1-4; no clear D. In germline, CDR1 is MNHEY, CDR2 SMNVEV (reference sequence). V was clipped by 5 bases and J by 0 bases, with 10 bases between them. The CDR3 has 15 amino acids. The CDR3 is CASSIRLATNEKLFF. CDR3 DNA sequence: TGTGCCAGCAGTATCAGACTTGCAACTAATGAAAAACTGTTTTTT.

V usage is TRBV7-9 and J usage is TRBJ2-3; D is unresolved. The CDR3 is made up of 14 amino acids. V gave up 2 bases and J gave up 3 bases, with 9 bases separating them. Germline CDR1 SEHNR, CDR2 FQNEAQ (reference sequence). CDR3 nucleotide sequence: TGTGCCAGCAGCTTACTGAGAGAGACAGATACGCAGTATTTT. Residues: CASSLLRETDTQYF. The variable domain in full, completed from reference TRBV7-9 and TRBJ2-3, reads DTGVSQNPRHKITKRGQNVTFRCDPISEHNRLYWYRQTLGQGPEFLTYFQNEAQLEKSRLLSDRFSAERPKGSFSTLEIQRTEQGDSAMYLCASSLLRETDTQYFGPGTRLTVL.

This chain links TRBV3-1 (or the pseudogene TRBV3-2) with TRBJ2-7, with D perhaps assigned TRBD1 or TRBD2 (6 bases each). The ends were cut back, 1 base at V and 5 bases at J, with 15 bases in the middle. In germline, CDR1 is LGHDT, CDR2 YNNKEL (reference sequence). The CDR3 covers 15 residues. CDR3 bases: TGTGCCAGCAGCCAAGTTAGGGGGGCAGGGAACGAGCAGTACTTC. It yields the protein CASSQVRGAGNEQYF.

This chain links TRBV5-1 with TRBJ2-7; D is ambiguous. V was trimmed by 1 base and J by 1 base, leaving 6 bases between them. CDR1 and CDR2 from the germline V gene are SGHRS and YFSETQ. CDR3 length: 13 residues. The CDR3 DNA follows: TGCGCCAGCAGCTTGACCATTTCCTACGAGCAGTACTTC. It translates to CASSLTISYEQYF.

J is TRBJ1-5 and V is TRBV28, with D possibly being TRBD1 (5 bases). Germline CDR1 is MDHEN and CDR2 is SYDVKM. V was cut by 6 bases and J by 2 bases, with 11 bases left in between. CDR3 length: 14 amino acids. CDR3 protein: CASSGTGGNQPQHF. CDR3 in DNA: TGTGCCAGCAGCGGGACGGGTGGCAATCAGCCCCAGCATTTT.

J is TRBJ2-7 and V is TRBV18; 8 bases match TRBD1. The V gene's germline CDR1 is KGHSH and CDR2 LQKENI. The CDR3 totals 15 residues. V gave up 3 bases and J gave up 2 bases; unmatched junction bases: 6. DNA for the CDR3: TGTGCCAGCTCACCCGGTGCGGACAGGGCCTACGAGCAGTACTTC. Amino acid sequence: CASSPGADRAYEQYF.

This chain links TRBV18 with TRBJ2-3; 10 bases agree with TRBD2. CDR3 length equals 19 residues. Germline values: CDR1 KGHSH, CDR2 LQKENI. J was trimmed by 0 bases and V by 4 bases; bases with no gene match: 13. CDR3 sequence (DNA): TGTGCCAGCTCACGTCTAGCGGGGGATCCGATCACTAGCACAGATACGCAGTATTTT. The encoded protein is CASSRLAGDPITSTDTQYF. The variable domain in full, completed from reference TRBV18 and TRBJ2-3, reads NAGVMQNPRHLVRRRGQEARLRCSPMKGHSHVYWYRQLPEEGLKFMVYLQKENIIDESGMPKERFSAEFPKEGPSILRIQQVVRGDSAAYFCASSRLAGDPITSTDTQYFGPGTRLTVL.

The rearrangement links TRBV9 to TRBJ2-2; D is possibly TRBD1 or TRBD2 (5 bases each). CDR1 SGDLS and CDR2 YYNGEE come from the germline V gene. This CDR3 comprises 15 residues. V lost 1 base, J lost 6 bases, and 13 bases lay in between. CDR3 amino acids: CASSVYAGTAGELFF. The CDR3 coding sequence is TGTGCCAGCAGCGTATATGCAGGGACGGCCGGGGAGCTGTTTTTT.

V is TRBV5-1 and J is TRBJ2-7; unclear D gene. The CDR3 loop spans 15 amino acids. Trimming shortened V by 0 bases and J by 0 bases, and 10 bases separated the two germline ends. Germline V gene data show CDR1 as SGHRS and CDR2 as YFSETQ. DNA of the CDR3: TGCGCCAGCAGCTTGGCCGACGGAAGCTCCTACGAGCAGTACTTC. Its translation: CASSLADGSSYEQYF. Supplemented by reference TRBV5-1 and TRBJ2-7, the full variable domain reads KAGVTQTPRYLIKTRGQQVTLSCSPISGHRSVSWYQQTPGQGLQFLFEYFSETQRNKGNFPGRFSGRQFSNSRSEMNVSTLELGDSALYLCASSLADGSSYEQYFGPGTRLTVT.

This clone occurred a few times. This chain links TRBV12-3 or TRBV12-4 with TRBJ1-2; no clear D gene. The V end was cut by 5 bases, the J end by 5 bases, with 9 bases between. The CDR3 totals 12 residues. CDR3 nucleotides: TGTGCCAGCAGTCTGGACGAGTATGGCTACACCTTC. Protein sequence: CASSLDEYGYTF.

This chain links TRBV13 with TRBJ2-7; 8 nucleotides match TRBD1. J was trimmed by 3 bases and V by 8 bases; bases with no gene match: 9. The CDR3 is 14 amino acids. Germline V gene data show CDR1 as PRHDT and CDR2 as FYEKMQ (reference sequence). The CDR3 region is CASARDRSHYEQYF. The CDR3 bases are TGTGCCAGCGCCCGGGACAGGTCTCACTACGAGCAGTACTTC.

V and J are TRBV6-5 and TRBJ1-1, with 9 positions matching TRBD1. The CDR3 extends over 15 amino acids. The V gene end was trimmed by 5 bases and the J gene end by 3 bases; junction bases not matched to a gene: 7. Germline CDR1 MNHEY, CDR2 SVGAGI. The CDR3 region has the DNA TGTGCCAGCAGTAAACCGGGACAGGGACACACTGAAGCTTTCTTT. The encoded protein is CASSKPGQGHTEAFF.

The genes are TRBV3-1 (or the pseudogene TRBV3-2) and TRBJ2-5, with TRBD1 as a possible D gene (5 bases). The CDR3 runs to 18 residues. V lost 0 bases and J lost 2, with 19 bases in between. Germline values: CDR1 LGHDT, CDR2 YNNKEL (reference sequence). The CDR3 sequence is CASSQDSVRTHGQETQYF. The CDR3 DNA reads TGTGCCAGCAGCCAAGATTCTGTGAGGACACATGGTCAAGAGACCCAGTACTTC.

The rearrangement joins TRBV5-4 to TRBJ1-2; 9 nucleotides align to TRBD1. Germline V CDR1 and CDR2: SGHNT, YYREEE (reference sequence). CDR3 length: 15 amino acids. Trimming cost V 0 bases and J 4 bases; bases outside gene matches: 4. The chain's CDR3 is CASSLVTGGFYGYTF. The CDR3 nucleotides read TGTGCCAGCAGCTTGGTGACAGGGGGATTCTATGGCTACACCTTC.

The chain couples TRBV5-1 to TRBJ2-3, with a tentative D call TRBD1 (7 bases). The CDR3 has 16 amino acids. Deletions cut 2 bases from V and 3 bases from J, with 16 bases between. Germline assignment: CDR1 SGHRS and CDR2 YFSETQ. This CDR3 reads CASSFAGGSSTDTQYF. Written as DNA, the CDR3 is TGCGCCAGCAGCTTTGCAGGGGGGTCAAGTACAGATACGCAGTATTTT.

The chain carries TRBV18 and TRBJ2-7; D not certain. The V gene lost 3 bases and the J gene lost 6 bases, with 12 bases spanning the gap. Germline V gives CDR1 KGHSH, CDR2 LQKENI. CDR3 size: 13 residues. CDR3 in DNA: TGTGCCAGCTCACCGGTCCCCCTCTCCGAGCAGTACTTC. This sequence encodes CASSPVPLSEQYF.

Note on this clone: One end of the junction varies from germline; a read error may be responsible. V and J are TRBV5-8 and TRBJ2-3; the match to TRBD2 covers 10 bases. Germline loops: CDR1 SGHTS, CDR2 YDEGEE. This CDR3 spans 16 amino acids. CDR3: CASRLGSPSGGDTQYF. CDR3 nucleotide sequence: TGTGCCAGCAGGTTGGGTTCGCCTAGCGGGGGAGATACGCAGTATTTT.

The J gene is TRBJ2-2, the V gene TRBV19, with TRBD2 matching over 10 bases. Germline V gives CDR1 LNHDA, CDR2 SQIVND (reference sequence). CDR3 size: 15 residues. Losses at the gene ends were 6 bases for V and 6 bases for J; bases not matched to a gene: 7. In DNA, the CDR3 is TGTGCCAGTAGAAGCGGGGGGGCAGGCGCCGGGGAGCTGTTTTTT. Translated, it gives CASRSGGAGAGELFF.